Below are 17 T cell receptor beta chains sequenced from a single sample in a study of blood T cell repertoires in COVID-19 (dated by TCRdb to about 2020). Library method: the immunoSEQ multiplex PCR assay. The clones in this table, taken by TCRdb from immuneACCESS, are in-frame only. Not every clone is retained; where verified, under half of the shortfall comes from an unresolved V gene, and the cause of the rest is unknown. The sample data list 25,000 to 35,000 clones, and 75% to 90% of these were observed just once. The ten largest clones take up around 48% of the sample. The specimen sequenced was peripheral blood. The receptor set was obtained from a human donor with acute or convalescent COVID-19. The donor label of this sample is uncertain.

The sample holds one count of this clone. V is TRBV24-1 and J is TRBJ1-5, with 8 bases matching TRBD1. V lost 4 bases, J lost 2 bases, and 6 bases stayed unmatched. In germline, CDR1 is KGHDR, CDR2 SFDVKD. This CDR3 is built from 16 residues. The CDR3 spells CATSEAGGAGNQPQHF. CDR3 sequence (DNA): TGTGCCACCAGTGAAGCAGGGGGCGCGGGCAATCAGCCCCAGCATTTT.

The chain links TRBV24-1 to TRBJ1-3; TRBD1 matches at 7 bases. Trimming took 5 bases from V and 6 from J; bases not matched to a gene: 6. Germline CDR1 reads KGHDR; CDR2 reads SFDVKD. This CDR3 comprises 14 residues. The CDR3 reads CATSAGTVENTIYF. In DNA form, the CDR3 reads TGTGCCACCAGTGCCGGGACAGTGGAAAACACCATATATTTT.

The chain carries TRBV5-1 and TRBJ2-7; 7 bases are shared with TRBD2. This CDR3 contains 14 residues. Germline CDR1 reads SGHRS; CDR2 reads YFSETQ. Germline trimming cut 4 bases from V and 2 bases from J; bases unmatched to any gene: 6. The CDR3, as DNA: TGCGCCAGCAGCCCCAGCGGGGCCACCTACGAGCAGTACTTC. Residues: CASSPSGATYEQYF. Combining the CDR3 with reference TRBV5-1 and TRBJ2-7 gives the whole variable domain KAGVTQTPRYLIKTRGQQVTLSCSPISGHRSVSWYQQTPGQGLQFLFEYFSETQRNKGNFPGRFSGRQFSNSRSEMNVSTLELGDSALYLCASSPSGATYEQYFGPGTRLTVT.

This sequence joins TRBV11-3 and TRBJ2-1, with a weak D call TRBD2 (5 bases). CDR1 and CDR2 from the germline V gene are SGHNT and YENEEA. The CDR3 totals 14 residues. V dropped 4 bases and J dropped 4 bases, with 11 bases sitting between them. The CDR3 protein is CASSSVGSYNEQFF. The CDR3 region has the DNA TGTGCCAGCAGCTCCGTTGGGAGTTACAATGAGCAGTTCTTC.

This rearrangement joins TRBV11-2 to TRBJ1-4, with a weak D call TRBD1 (6 bases). The CDR3 is 15 residues long. The germline V gene encodes CDR1 SGHAT and CDR2 FQNNGV. V lost 5 bases and J 8 bases, leaving 18 bases between the germline ends. DNA for the CDR3: TGTGCCAGCAGCCCCTGGGGGGCGGGAGAAGAAAAACTGTTTTTT. This gives the protein CASSPWGAGEEKLFF.

The chain uses TRBV19 and TRBJ2-3, with TRBD1 as a possible D gene (6 bases). Looked up from germline, CDR1 is LNHDA and CDR2 is SQIVND (reference sequence). Trimming left V 10 bases short and J 5 bases short, with 16 bases between. This CDR3 is 13 amino acids long. The CDR3 DNA sequence: TGTGCCACAAGCAGGGGACGGGGAGATACGCAGTATTTT. Protein product: CATSRGRGDTQYF.

CDR3 sequence reads: CASSATEYGYTF. The CDR3 DNA sequence: TGTGCCAGCAGCGCGACGGAGTATGGCTACACCTTC. The chain links TRBV3-1 (or the pseudogene TRBV3-2) to TRBJ1-2; D is undetermined. Between the trimmed V and J ends, which lost 5 bases and 5 bases, there was a span of 9 bases. The CDR3 consists of 12 residues. The germline V gene encodes CDR1 LGHDT and CDR2 YNNKEL (reference sequence).

The chain recombines TRBV3-1 (or the pseudogene TRBV3-2) with TRBJ1-5, with 9 bases matching TRBD1. The CDR3 is 17 residues long. The germline V gene encodes CDR1 LGHDT and CDR2 YNNKEL (reference sequence). V gave up 1 base and J gave up 0 bases; unmatched junction bases: 4. The CDR3: CASSQGQGGNSNQPQHF. CDR3 nucleotides: TGTGCCAGCAGCCAAGGACAGGGGGGAAATAGCAATCAGCCCCAGCATTTT.

The chain employs TRBV25-1 and TRBJ1-1, with D unresolved. This CDR3 comprises 14 residues. Germline assignment: CDR1 MGHDK and CDR2 SYGVNS. Trimming shortened V by 1 base and J by 1 base, and 7 bases separated the two germline ends. The DNA of the CDR3 is TGTGCCAGCAGTGAATTAAACAGGAACACTGAAGCTTTCTTT. It is translated as CASSELNRNTEAFF.

V usage is TRBV6-5 and J usage is TRBJ1-2; D call uncertain. The CDR3 sequence is 15 residues long. Trimming stripped 4 bases from V and 2 bases from J, with 14 bases between. Germline V gene sequence: CDR1 MNHEY, CDR2 SVGAGI. The DNA of the CDR3 is TGTGCCAGCAGTTTTCGGGGAGACCCAAACTATGGCTACACCTTC. Its translation is CASSFRGDPNYGYTF.

The V and J genes are TRBV18 and TRBJ2-7, with D perhaps matching TRBD2 (6 bases). There are 13 residues in the CDR3. The V end lost 6 bases, the J end lost 0 bases, and 9 bases lay between the germline ends. Germline V CDR1 and CDR2: KGHSH, LQKENI. DNA of the CDR3: TGTGCCAGCTCTCCGCGGGACTCCTACGAGCAGTACTTC. Protein product: CASSPRDSYEQYF.

In regard to this clone: A far larger clone is off by one base, so a read error is likely. This rearrangement joins TRBV6-5 to TRBJ2-7, with D unresolved. CDR3 length equals 11 residues. Germline lookup yields CDR1 MNHEY and CDR2 SVGAGI. The CDR3 DNA is TGTGCCTGCAGTTCGGGCTACGAGCAGTACTTC. Encoded protein: CACSSGYEQYF.

J is TRBJ2-7 and V is TRBV11-2; 9 nucleotides agree with TRBD1. The CDR3 has 14 residues. The trim removed 4 bases at V and 6 bases at J, leaving 7 bases unmatched. Germline CDR1 reads SGHAT; CDR2 reads FQNNGV. CDR3 amino acids: CASSSGQGVGEQYF. CDR3 coding DNA: TGTGCCAGCAGCTCGGGACAGGGAGTCGGCGAGCAGTACTTC.

This clone was observed a handful of times. The chain recombines TRBV30 with TRBJ2-1; the D is unclear. The V end was cut by 3 bases, the J end by 8 bases, with 11 bases between. CDR1 is GTSNPN, CDR2 SVGIG, per germline (reference sequence). The CDR3 loop spans 12 amino acids. The CDR3 here is CAWRGGIYEQFF. For the CDR3, the DNA is TGTGCCTGGAGAGGCGGTATCTATGAGCAGTTCTTC.

The J gene is TRBJ2-7, the V gene TRBV19; 8 bases map to TRBD1. Per the germline V gene, CDR1 is LNHDA and CDR2 is SQIVND (reference sequence). Trimming took 6 bases from V and 2 from J; bases not matched to a gene: 3. The CDR3 consists of 13 residues. The chain's CDR3 is CASRDRATYEQYF. Written as DNA, the CDR3 is TGTGCCAGTAGGGACAGGGCCACCTACGAGCAGTACTTC. The variable domain in full, completed from reference TRBV19 and TRBJ2-7, reads DGGITQSPKYLFRKEGQNVTLSCEQNLNHDAMYWYRQDPGQGLRLIYYSQIVNDFQKGDIAEGYSVSREKKESFPLTVTSAQKNPTAFYLCASRDRATYEQYFGPGTRLTVT.

J is TRBJ2-5 and V is TRBV15; D is perhaps TRBD1 (5 bases). Trimming shortened V by 0 bases and J by 5 bases, and 16 bases separated the two germline ends. Germline lookup yields CDR1 LNHNV and CDR2 YYDKDF (reference sequence). This CDR3 has 16 residues. CDR3 sequence (DNA): TGTGCCACCAGCAGAGAGAGGCCAGGGTATTTGGAGACCCAGTACTTC. Residues: CATSRERPGYLETQYF.

The rearrangement joins TRBV6-5 to TRBJ2-7; possibly TRBD1 for D (6 bases). Germline V gene lookup returns CDR1 MNHEY and CDR2 SVGAGI. V was shortened by 8 bases and J by 2 bases, with 19 bases between the two germline ends. The CDR3 spans 15 residues. The CDR3 loop reads CASGSRTVATYEQYV. The CDR3 DNA is TGTGCCAGCGGGTCCAGGACAGTGGCTACCTACGAGCAGTACGTC.